This TCR beta chain is drawn from a study of cytomegalovirus exposure and HLA in healthy donors (dated by TCRdb to 2017 to 2019). For the study in its entirety: According to an earlier analysis of a few hundred of the donors, some 180 million T cells yielded 117 million unique TCR beta sequences and about 300 Gb of sequence data. A separate validation cohort of approximately 120 different subjects was used in addition to the roughly 720-subject first cohort. About five DR-DQ haplotypes were handled as single units for association and clustering, since linkage in the cohort was strong. Using immunosequencing, the study profiled T cell repertoires from approximately 700 subjects and related those repertoires to cytomegalovirus serostatus. An earlier analysis of around 580 of the donors used high-throughput TCR beta sequencing to judge whether each TCR beta V gene segment behaved as functional or pseudogenic. Genome-wide SNP genotypes for about 65% of the 666 donors were used in a later genetic analysis, which treated that subset as a discovery cohort. In a later analysis, previously published TCR beta repertoires from 550 to 700 donors were re-analyzed and high-resolution HLA genotyping was added so that TCR occurrence patterns could be studied. The later analysis used no new phenotypic data to find candidate immune exposures, relying instead on TCR beta sequences and their occurrence across donors. Every repertoire in the discovery cohort had been generated on one and the same sequencing platform. The study aimed to test whether cataloging public T cell receptors could reveal signatures of past pathogen exposure. Typing coverage differed by locus: A, B, C, DRB1 and DQB1 were typed in about 620-640 donors, DQA1 in 500 to 550, DPA1 in around 600, and DPB1 in around 440. The study combined high-throughput TCR immunosequencing, statistical association of individual TCRs with disease status, and machine learning to predict cytomegalovirus infection status. Among roughly 370 genotyped donors of the cohort, an average of approximately 250,000 unique TCR beta nucleotide sequences were sequenced per donor, around 20% of them non-productive. HLA typing included class I and class II loci at four-digit resolution. Of the 300 to 400 genotyped donors, over 70% fell in the genetic ancestry cluster associated with self-reported Caucasian donors. Donor age, sex, ethnicity and CMV serostatus were compiled alongside the repertoire data. About 280 gigabases of sequencing data and approximately 91 million unique TCR sequences made up an early release that covered roughly 670 HLA-typed donors. Results and caveats for the whole study, not just this receptor: In vitro tests confirmed that a few of the cytomegalovirus-associated TCR beta chains recognize cytomegalovirus antigens. A cluster of highly shared sequence variants was judged likely to represent a technical artifact of the sequencing pipeline. The authors suggested that the approach could potentially be generalized to other disease states and immunological phenotypes. Correlated functional status among segregating V segments might be attributable to linkage disequilibrium, but an unknown experimental factor could not be ruled out. According to a later analysis, parvovirus B19, influenza, CMV and Epstein-Barr virus appeared linked to several top co-occurrence clusters. Because HLA typing was missing for some donors at each locus, association tests included only the typed subset. The study gave a list of under 200 TCR beta chains associated with cytomegalovirus. A further reported finding was that TCR beta sequences accurately predicted the HLA-A and HLA-B alleles for most subjects in the first cohort. V-gene and J-gene trimming of TCR beta chains was associated with a missense DCLRE1C variant in a later genetic analysis, and the association was replicated in an independent cohort. CMV serostatus was the only immune exposure information available for the cohort. In this cohort, only TCR beta chains were sequenced, and detectable features were limited by the absence of alpha or paired-chain data. An earlier analysis of approximately 600 of the donors showed that most TCR beta V segments appeared in productive rearrangements either about 90% or about 30% of the time, which broadly matched IMGT annotations. The classifier was reported to diagnose cytomegalovirus status with high specificity and sensitivity in both the original cohort and the validation cohort. When HLA alleles, especially DR and DQ, strongly co-occurred, attributing TCR associations to individual alleles was difficult. Because the 87-base-pair reads could not distinguish some IMGT-functional V segments, including TRBV6-2 and TRBV6-3, those segments were excluded. In a later analysis, most CMV-associated TCR beta chains were found to appear HLA-restricted, with HLA associations seemingly driven largely by CMV exposure. Because counts were too low, seventeen rarely observed V segments, including chromosome 9 orphons, were excluded from the earlier analysis of 587 of the donors. According to a later analysis, TCR association rates differed among HLA loci, with DRB1 alleles showing the most associated TCRs and HLA-C alleles showing the fewest. In a later analysis, around 17,000 TCR beta sequences were associated with specific HLA alleles at a false discovery rate of 0.05. According to a later genetic analysis, donors in an Asian-associated ancestry cluster had fewer N-insertions in productive TCRs than the approximately 670-donor mean. Across donors, most TCR sequences were observed very rarely, whereas some public TCRs were present in many individuals. Compared with equally common non-associated chains, HLA-associated TCR beta chains in a later analysis were more clonally expanded and had lower generation probabilities. Presence/absence analyses assumed roughly uniform sequencing depth across donors, an assumption that may not hold.

The cohort comprised several hundred healthy bone marrow donors. All cohort members were sampled while nominally healthy, although unrecorded immune exposures were likely present. The donor was CMV seronegative and was included in the group of under 450 seronegative cohort members. A peripheral blood sample was provided by each donor, and peripheral blood mononuclear cells were used for TCR beta sequencing. The Qiagen DNeasy Blood Extraction Kit was used to extract genomic DNA from the blood cell samples. The library was produced with the immunoSEQ multiplex PCR assay. A mixture of 60 forward primers for TCR Vbeta segments and 13 reverse primers for TCR Jbeta segments was used in the multiplex PCR. The CDR3 region of rearranged TCR beta genes was amplified from genomic DNA with a multiplex PCR assay. On the Illumina HiSeq System, the amplified TCR beta libraries were sequenced as 87-base-pair reads. From the authors' description of their analysis: In a later analysis, tens of millions of unique TCR beta chains were counted across the approximately 670 repertoires, and approximately 11 million of these chains were shared by at least two donors. Raw reads were error-corrected and collapsed into unique sequences with a nearest-neighbor algorithm that merged closely related sequences to remove PCR and sequencing errors. Alignment of CDR3 sequences to IMGT reference sequences was used to assign V, D and J gene segments. For a sequence to be retained, a match of at least six nucleotides to both a V gene segment and a J gene segment was required. A rearrangement was called productive if the CDR3 had no stop codons and remained in frame with V and J, and every other rearrangement was called non-productive. CDR3 was defined by IMGT convention, running from the second conserved V-encoded cysteine to the conserved J-encoded phenylalanine. In an earlier analysis of around 570 of the donors, sequences lacking an unambiguous match to a single V gene segment were excluded. In an earlier analysis of some 590 of the donors, V segments were called functional above 56.7% productive rearrangements and were called segregating when the between-donor standard deviation exceeded 5%. To diagnose cytomegalovirus status from the catalog of TCR beta chain sequences, a statistical classification framework was built. In a later analysis, TCR nucleotide sequences were compared against IMGT/GENE-DB human TR gene sequences so that V and J genes could be assigned. A later analysis assigned CDR3 sequences and most-parsimonious VDJ recombination scenarios with the TCRdist pipeline. In a later analysis, each TCR beta chain was defined by its CDR3 amino acid sequence together with its V-gene family, and reads lacking a unique V-gene family were excluded. A later analysis removed 550 to 700 highly shared, low-generation-probability nucleotide sequences to deal with suspected cross-contamination and a sequencing artifact. A later analysis calculated a clonal expansion index for each public chain from normalized within-repertoire ranks of inferred template counts. In a later analysis, generation probabilities were computed using a VDJ recombination model fitted to out-of-frame rearrangements, and the results were checked against IGoR. A later analysis scored TCR-TCR, TCR-HLA and TCR-CMV co-occurrence with hypergeometric tests, applying a repertoire-size bias correction to TCR pairs. To estimate false discovery rates, a later analysis permuted the HLA or CMV assignments 20 times. In a later analysis, co-occurring TCRs were grouped with DBSCAN, and TCRdist sequence similarity was added when clustering was performed within HLA-allele-positive subsets. Repertoires with fewer than 30,000 or more than 120,000 public chains were left out of co-occurrence clustering, as were roughly five repertoires with anomalous nucleotide sharing. This is the immuneACCESS table as TCRdb keeps it, with only in-frame sequences that have V and J called. A part of the clones is gone; compared with another copy, unresolved V genes explain less than half, and the rest is unexplained. V, J and clone size derive from that table, while D and trimming were established from the DNA sequence. A total of over 100,000 clones appear in this sample, 85% to 90% of them only once. The top ten clones comprise about 5.5% of the sample.

On this clone itself: Its antigen is still unknown. Base qualities were left out, and no much larger clone turns up one base away.

V is clipped by 10 bases and J by 6 bases, and the sequence between their germline boundaries is 15 bases long. The cysteine opens and the phenylalanine closes a CDR3 of 12 amino acids. Just CDR3 DNA is preserved here, 36 bases in frame from base 1. For CDR1 and CDR2, the germline V gene lists ENHRY and SYGVKD. The sample taken for sequencing was PBMCs. This chain joins TRBV10-3 to TRBJ1-2; no confident D gene assignment can be made. This TCR was recovered from a woman aged 30 to 39 in good health and CMV-seronegative. DNA sequence: TGTGCCACACTTGATTCGCGGGATGGCTACACCTTC. Translated, it gives CATLDSRDGYTF.